The T cell receptor (beta chain) described here comes from a study of T cells expressing NK-cell markers (dated by TCRdb to about 2020). About the study as a whole: In sorted CD3+CD56+NKG2C+, CD3+CD56+NKG2C- and CD3+CD56-NKG2C+ T-cell subsets from about 8 donors, TCR beta-chain repertoires were profiled. Illumina HiSeq 2000/2500, MiSeq or NextSeq was used to sequence libraries as 2 x 150 bp reads. Among the eight sequenced donors, only one was HCMV-seronegative, while the other seven were HCMV-seropositive. Randomly selected healthy volunteers, three men and five women, were used as the eight sequenced donors.

On the study overall, not on this receptor specifically: Whether the expanded NKG2C-expressing T cell clones were specific for HCMV antigens remained unclear. For 5 or 6 donors, the dominant CD3+CD56+NKG2C+ clonotypes were among the top 10 CD8+ clonotypes and accounted for about 1.0-7.5% of CD8+ T cells. Those dominant clonotypes were again the most abundant among CD3+CD56-NKG2C+ cells in several donors, at about 28.3-60.1%.

CDR1 and CDR2, looked up from the germline V gene, are SGHVS and FNYEAQ. The CDR3 starts with the cysteine, ends with the phenylalanine, and has 13 residues. No coding sequence is recorded. In the case of this clonotype: Its binding antigen is unknown.

TCRdb lists the instrument as Illumina HiSeq 2000. TCR beta cDNA libraries were prepared using 5'RACE template switching, which introduced a universal primer site and unique molecular identifiers. cDNA synthesis was primed from the TCR beta constant segment and was followed by two successive PCR amplification steps. From the authors' description of their analysis: Reads were demultiplexed and grouped by UMI with MIGEC, and clonotypes were assembled and quantified with MiTCR. To remove erroneous sequences, TCR cDNA sequences were retained only when supported by two or more reads. The tcR package was used for downstream repertoire analysis, with clonotypes matched between fractions based on CDR3 nucleotide sequence plus V segment. VDJmatch was used to annotate antigen specificity against VDJdb, with one amino acid substitution allowed in CDR3. After TCRdb reprocessed the reads, each CDR3 protein sequence was kept as one row, without DNA. TCRdb, not the authors, supplied the V and J calls. For this sample, the table gives 250,000 to 300,000 distinct CDR3 sequences. The top ten constitute about 0.4% of the sample.

HCMV serostatus was determined by detecting HCMV-specific IgG in serum with a commercial ELISA kit. Ficoll density gradient centrifugation was used to isolate peripheral blood mononuclear cells from blood. The chain is made from TRBV7-6 and TRBJ2-7. The sample comprised blood T cells: a sorted CD56 or NKG2C T cell subset, CD4+ or CD8+ T cells, or bulk PBMC T cells (not recorded which). The TCR originated in a man aged 18 to 30 in good health. Donor details come from another sample of the same person, matched by shared clones. The CDR3 region has the sequence CASSLALTYEQYF.